The next 29 T cell receptor beta chains were all read from a single sample in a study of OX40 agonist ivuxolimab in advanced cancers. The assay was immunoSEQ multiplex PCR, and TCRdb's table has in-frame clones only and misses some. The table has about 55,000 clones, around nine tenths seen once; the top ten hold just under 7%. This sample comprised CD4+ or CD8+ T cells sorted from blood, obtained in a trial of the OX40 agonist ivuxolimab. These receptors all come from an adult with an advanced solid tumor such as melanoma, head and neck, liver or kidney cancer.

This chain connects TRBV15 to TRBJ2-4; tentatively, D is TRBD1 (6 bases). The V end lost 1 base, the J end lost 0 bases, and 13 bases lay between the germline ends. The CDR3 consists of 17 residues. Germline CDR1 is LNHNV and CDR2 is YYDKDF (reference sequence). CDR3 sequence (DNA): TGTGCCACCAGCAGAGTCTGGGGGCAGTTAGCCAAAAACATTCAGTACTTC. Residues: CATSRVWGQLAKNIQYF.

The chain carries TRBV2 and TRBJ2-7; 9 nucleotides align to TRBD2. The germline CDR1 and CDR2 sequences are SNHLY and FYNNEI. CDR3 length: 12 amino acids. The CDR3 protein is CVLGTSSHEQYF. The CDR3, as DNA: TGTGTCCTTGGGACTAGCAGCCACGAGCAGTACTTC. Based on the CDR3 plus reference TRBV2 and TRBJ2-7, the full variable domain is EPEVTQTPSHQVTQMGQEVILRCVPISNHLYFYWYRQILGQKVEFLVSFYNNEISEKSEIFDDQFSVERPDGSNFTLKIRSTKLEDSAMYFCVLGTSSHEQYFGPGTRLTVT.

DNA for the CDR3: TGTGCCAGCAGCCTAGAGCGGGATCGGGAGCAGTTCTTC. Translated, it gives CASSLERDREQFF. This rearrangement joins TRBV7-3 to TRBJ2-1, with 7 nucleotides matching TRBD2. V lost 5 bases to trimming and J lost 10 bases; unmatched junction nucleotides: 8. This CDR3 is built from 13 residues. From germline, CDR1 is SGHTA and CDR2 FQGTGA.

The rearrangement joins TRBV2 to TRBJ2-6; D call uncertain. This CDR3 has 12 amino acids. V was pared by 8 bases and J by 0 bases, with 2 bases between. Germline V lookup: CDR1 SNHLY, CDR2 FYNNEI. The CDR3 protein is CASSSGANVLTF. As DNA, the CDR3 is TGTGCCAGCTCCTCTGGGGCCAACGTCCTGACTTTC.

The chain employs TRBV6-1 and TRBJ2-5; TRBD2 might be the D (5 bases). V was cut by 10 bases and J by 1 base, with 16 bases left in between. This CDR3 has 14 amino acids. Germline-derived CDR1 and CDR2 are MNHNS and SASEGT. CDR3 amino acids: CAKGGDWAQETQYF. CDR3 sequence (DNA): TGTGCCAAAGGAGGAGATTGGGCCCAAGAGACCCAGTACTTC.

This clone was picked up a small number of times. The chain couples TRBV2 to TRBJ1-5; D perhaps matches TRBD1 (6 bases). The V end lost 6 bases, the J end lost 0 bases, and 12 bases lay between the germline ends. CDR1 is SNHLY, CDR2 FYNNEI, per germline. The CDR3 loop spans 15 amino acids. The CDR3 nucleotides are TGTGCCAGCAGCCAGGGGACTTATAGCAATCAGCCCCAGCATTTT. Translated: CASSQGTYSNQPQHF.

V usage is TRBV28 and J usage is TRBJ1-1, with D possibly matching TRBD1 (5 bases). The V gene lost 6 bases and the J gene lost 4 bases, with 12 bases spanning the gap. The CDR3 has 13 residues. CDR1 is MDHEN, CDR2 SYDVKM, per germline. In DNA, the CDR3 is TGTGCCAGCAGCGACCGAAGGGGCACTGAAGCTTTCTTT. Its translation: CASSDRRGTEAFF.

The V gene is TRBV6-5, the J gene TRBJ2-5; 8 bases agree with TRBD2. Per the germline V gene, CDR1 is MNHEY and CDR2 is SVGAGI. There are 12 residues in the CDR3. Trimming at V came to 6 bases and at J to 9 bases, leaving 6 bases not matched to a gene. CDR3 residues: CASSGGGQAQYF. The CDR3, as DNA: TGTGCCAGCAGCGGGGGGGGCCAGGCCCAGTACTTC.

V is TRBV2 and J is TRBJ2-3; the match to TRBD1 covers 7 bases. The CDR3 is 15 residues long. V lost 5 bases, J lost 1 base, and 6 bases stayed unmatched. Germline V gene sequence: CDR1 SNHLY, CDR2 FYNNEI. The DNA for the CDR3 is TGTGCCAGCAGTACACAGGGGATCGGCACAGATACGCAGTATTTT. Its protein is CASSTQGIGTDTQYF.

The chain links TRBV6-6 to TRBJ2-1; D remains ambiguous. This CDR3 is 12 amino acids long. The germline CDR1 and CDR2 sequences are MNHNY and SVGAGI (reference sequence). Between the trimmed V and J ends, which lost 2 bases and 7 bases, there was a span of 6 bases. CDR3: CASSYHSNEQFF. CDR3 bases: TGTGCCAGCAGTTACCATAGTAATGAGCAGTTCTTC.

The chain is built from TRBV29-1 and TRBJ2-3; 10 nucleotides match TRBD1. CDR3 length: 17 amino acids. V lost 4 bases and J lost 1; bases outside the gene matches: 11. Germline V gene sequence: CDR1 SQVTM, CDR2 ANQGSEA. CDR3 amino acids: CSVVSLIGTGGTDTQYF. The CDR3 region has the DNA TGCAGCGTTGTGTCCTTAATCGGGACAGGGGGCACAGATACGCAGTATTTT.

The chain employs TRBV27 and TRBJ2-7; 14 nucleotides match TRBD2. There are 15 residues in the CDR3. Germline lookup yields CDR1 MNHEY and CDR2 SMNVEV (reference sequence). V shed 5 bases and J 9 bases; nucleotides not matched to a gene: 9. CDR3 sequence reads: CASSRSGTSGSGQYF. The CDR3 bases are TGTGCCAGCAGTCGTTCCGGGACTAGCGGGAGTGGGCAGTACTTC.

The chain carries TRBV27 and TRBJ2-7, with 12 bases fitting TRBD2. Trimming removed 1 base from V and 6 bases from J; junction bases left unmatched: 10. CDR3 length: 17 amino acids. Germline CDR1 is MNHEY and CDR2 is SMNVEV (reference sequence). The CDR3 sequence is CASSLYSPSGRAPEQYF. CDR3 bases: TGTGCCAGCAGTTTATATTCCCCTAGCGGGAGGGCCCCCGAGCAGTACTTC.

This chain uses TRBV9 with TRBJ2-7, with D possibly being TRBD2 (5 bases). The CDR3 consists of 16 residues. Trimming removed 0 bases at V and 0 bases at J, with 13 bases between. Germline values: CDR1 SGDLS, CDR2 YYNGEE. CDR3 nucleotides: TGTGCCAGCAGCGTAGGGCCGGCTACTAGCTCCTACGAGCAGTACTTC. It translates to CASSVGPATSSYEQYF.

The chain employs TRBV11-2 and TRBJ2-4; TRBD2 aligns across 7 bases. Looked up from germline, CDR1 is SGHAT and CDR2 is FQNNGV. CDR3 length equals 16 residues. The junction had 7 bases not matched to a gene; V was cut back by 4 bases and J by 1 base. The CDR3 DNA is TGTGCCAGCAGCTCCTTGCGGGAGAGGGCCAAAAACATTCAGTACTTC. Encoded protein: CASSSLRERAKNIQYF.

The rearrangement links TRBV5-1 to TRBJ2-3; tentative D call: TRBD1 (6 bases). Germline CDR1 is SGHRS and CDR2 is YFSETQ. CDR3 size: 14 residues. V was trimmed by 4 bases and J by 5 bases, leaving 14 bases between them. CDR3 sequence reads: CASSLPTGRDTQYF. The DNA for the CDR3 is TGCGCCAGCAGCCTCCCTACAGGGAGAGATACGCAGTATTTT.

The rearrangement links TRBV28 to TRBJ1-2, with D tentatively TRBD1 (6 bases). Trimming cost V 8 bases and J 2 bases, with 15 bases left between them. CDR1 is MDHEN and CDR2 is SYDVKM in the germline V gene. The CDR3 runs 14 residues. CDR3 nucleotide sequence: TGTGCCAGCCGAGGGACACTACAAAACTATGGCTACACCTTC. Translating it yields CASRGTLQNYGYTF.

The chain carries TRBV11-2 and TRBJ2-1, with TRBD2 as a possible D gene (6 bases). Germline V gene lookup returns CDR1 SGHAT and CDR2 FQNNGV. The V end lost 2 bases, the J end lost 0 bases, and 8 bases lay between the germline ends. This CDR3 region has 15 residues. CDR3 sequence reads: CASSLSGSSYNEQFF. The CDR3 nucleotides read TGTGCCAGCAGCTTATCCGGGAGCTCCTACAATGAGCAGTTCTTC.

This chain joins TRBV9 and TRBJ2-2; maybe TRBD1 (5 bases). V lost 0 bases, J lost 6 bases, and 12 bases lay in between. Germline CDR1 is SGDLS and CDR2 is YYNGEE. This CDR3 is built from 15 residues. CDR3 nucleotides: TGTGCCAGCAGCGTAGCCCTCCAGGGCCCCGGGGAGCTGTTTTTT. This sequence encodes CASSVALQGPGELFF.

V usage is TRBV11-2 and J usage is TRBJ1-1; 7 nucleotides agree with TRBD1. The CDR3 is 14 amino acids. Germline CDR1 and CDR2: SGHAT and FQNNGV. V dropped 5 bases and J dropped 6; count of bases not matched to a gene: 9. The CDR3 is CASSPIRQGPEAFF. CDR3 bases: TGTGCCAGCAGCCCGATACGACAGGGCCCTGAAGCTTTCTTT.

The rearrangement links TRBV10-3 to TRBJ2-5; D is undetermined. Germline CDR1 is ENHRY and CDR2 is SYGVKD. This CDR3 comprises 11 residues. V dropped 3 bases and J dropped 3 bases, with 2 bases sitting between them. This chain's CDR3 is CAISDKETQYF. As DNA, the CDR3 is TGTGCCATCAGTGACAAAGAGACCCAGTACTTC.

V and J are TRBV10-3 and TRBJ2-7; no clear D. Trimming stripped 3 bases from V and 3 bases from J, with 9 bases between. CDR1 is ENHRY and CDR2 is SYGVKD in the germline V gene. CDR3 length: 13 amino acids. This CDR3 is CAISELQNYEQYF. The CDR3 DNA reads TGTGCCATCAGTGAATTACAGAACTACGAGCAGTACTTC.

This chain links TRBV10-3 with TRBJ2-3; 10 bases align to TRBD2. Trimming took 9 bases from V and 1 from J; bases not matched to a gene: 10. This CDR3 comprises 16 residues. Germline V lookup: CDR1 ENHRY, CDR2 SYGVKD. The CDR3 DNA reads as TGTGCCATGAGAGCTAGCGGGAGTGCCGGCACAGATACGCAGTATTTT. Translation: CAMRASGSAGTDTQYF.

CDR3 nucleotides: TGTGCCAGTACCCAACAGGGTCTAGGCCAAGAGACCCAGTACTTC. Translated: CASTQQGLGQETQYF. The chain carries TRBV19 and TRBJ2-5; TRBD1 might be the D (6 bases). Trimming left V 7 bases short and J 1 base short, with 16 bases between. Germline V CDR1 and CDR2: LNHDA, SQIVND (reference sequence). This CDR3 contains 15 residues. Based on the CDR3 plus reference TRBV19 and TRBJ2-5, the full variable domain is DGGITQSPKYLFRKEGQNVTLSCEQNLNHDAMYWYRQDPGQGLRLIYYSQIVNDFQKGDIAEGYSVSREKKESFPLTVTSAQKNPTAFYLCASTQQGLGQETQYFGPGTRLLVL.

V is TRBV6-6 and J is TRBJ1-5, with unresolved D. The germline gives CDR1 MNHNY, CDR2 SVGAGI (reference sequence). The CDR3 loop spans 14 amino acids. Trimming took 6 bases from V and 1 from J, leaving 10 bases between them. CDR3 nucleotide sequence: TGTGCCAGCAGGGAAGGAGGAAGCAATCAGCCCCAGCATTTT. Amino acids: CASREGGSNQPQHF.

The rearrangement uses TRBV9 and TRBJ2-4; D is unclear. Germline CDR1 SGDLS, CDR2 YYNGEE. The V gene lost 0 bases and the J gene lost 0 bases, with 4 bases spanning the gap. This CDR3 has 14 residues. The CDR3, as DNA: TGTGCCAGCAGCGTAGGGTTAGCCAAAAACATTCAGTACTTC. This encodes CASSVGLAKNIQYF.

This clone was picked up a small number of times. DNA of the CDR3: TGTGCCAGCAGCCCGGGAGAAGTGCAGTACTTC. The encoded protein is CASSPGEVQYF. The rearrangement links TRBV6-5 to TRBJ2-7; possible D gene TRBD2, 6 bases. V lost 6 bases and J 9 bases, leaving 12 bases between the germline ends. Germline assignment: CDR1 MNHEY and CDR2 SVGAGI. The CDR3 spans 11 residues.

The chain uses TRBV11-2 and TRBJ1-5; D is perhaps TRBD1 (5 bases). The germline V and J ends were trimmed by 2 bases and 5 bases, with 13 bases remaining between them. Germline V gives CDR1 SGHAT, CDR2 FQNNGV. The CDR3 runs 15 residues. For the CDR3, the DNA is TGTGCCAGCAGCTTAATTCACAGGCTCCATCAGCCCCAGCATTTT. As protein: CASSLIHRLHQPQHF.

This rearrangement joins TRBV18 to TRBJ1-1; D may be TRBD1 (5 bases). Germline CDR1 and CDR2: KGHSH and LQKENI. Trimming pared 1 base from V and 5 bases from J, leaving 26 bases between. This CDR3 has 19 amino acids. CDR3 nucleotides: TGTGCCAGCTCACCACGATCTACTAACGGTTATGGGGCTGGGACTGAAGCTTTCTTT. Amino acids: CASSPRSTNGYGAGTEAFF. Full variable domain (remainder filled in from reference TRBV18 and TRBJ1-1): NAGVMQNPRHLVRRRGQEARLRCSPMKGHSHVYWYRQLPEEGLKFMVYLQKENIIDESGMPKERFSAEFPKEGPSILRIQQVVRGDSAAYFCASSPRSTNGYGAGTEAFFGQGTRLTVV.